This T cell receptor beta chain was recovered during a study of cytotoxic CD8 clonotypes in ibrutinib-treated CLL. Study-wide context: Over 10 relapsed/refractory, more than 14 treatment-naive; fewer than 18 IGHV unmutated.

Concerning this clone: Its antigen remains unknown.

TCRdb keeps only in-frame clones here, not all; method: immunoSEQ multiplex PCR. The sample comprises about 80,000 clones, about 85% of which are singletons, and roughly 4.8% rests with the top ten. Germline-derived CDR1 and CDR2 are SGHVS and FNYEAQ. Trimming removed 1 base at V and 4 bases at J, with 11 bases between. The CDR3 length is 15 residues. Study-level findings and limits: On treatment, the uncommon public clonotypes contracted or remained stable. Researchers report that baseline clonality outpaced age-matched healthy donors and tracked circulating CD8+ T-cell counts.

The clonotype comes from a human donor with chronic lymphocytic leukemia. The J gene is TRBJ2-1, the V gene TRBV7-6; possible D gene TRBD1, 5 bases. The sequenced sample was PBMCs, obtained after 12 months of ibrutinib treatment. DNA of the CDR3: TGTGCCAGCAGCTTAGAGGGGTGGCTATACAATGAGCAGTTCTTC. As protein: CASSLEGWLYNEQFF.